In this sample, the clone carrying this T cell receptor beta chain turned up once. The CDR3 covers 15 residues. Trimming left V 1 base short and J 0 bases short, with 10 bases between. Germline V lookup: CDR1 SGHVS, CDR2 FQNEAQ. This specimen comes from a study of blood T cell repertoires in COVID-19. Study summary: The cDNA or gDNA used as material had been derived from T cells, B-cell-depleted T cells, or PBMCs.

Clones were sequenced by immunoSEQ multiplex PCR, and TCRdb holds only the in-frame ones, with some missing. This table has just over 150,000 clones, 75% to 90% appearing once. V and J are TRBV7-8 and TRBJ2-7; D might be TRBD1 (5 bases). Sequenced sample: peripheral blood. This sequence originates from a woman aged 35 to 49 with acute or convalescent COVID-19. This CDR3 is CASSLEGTGSYEQYF. The CDR3 nucleotides read TGTGCCAGCAGCTTAGAGGGAACAGGCTCCTACGAGCAGTACTTC.